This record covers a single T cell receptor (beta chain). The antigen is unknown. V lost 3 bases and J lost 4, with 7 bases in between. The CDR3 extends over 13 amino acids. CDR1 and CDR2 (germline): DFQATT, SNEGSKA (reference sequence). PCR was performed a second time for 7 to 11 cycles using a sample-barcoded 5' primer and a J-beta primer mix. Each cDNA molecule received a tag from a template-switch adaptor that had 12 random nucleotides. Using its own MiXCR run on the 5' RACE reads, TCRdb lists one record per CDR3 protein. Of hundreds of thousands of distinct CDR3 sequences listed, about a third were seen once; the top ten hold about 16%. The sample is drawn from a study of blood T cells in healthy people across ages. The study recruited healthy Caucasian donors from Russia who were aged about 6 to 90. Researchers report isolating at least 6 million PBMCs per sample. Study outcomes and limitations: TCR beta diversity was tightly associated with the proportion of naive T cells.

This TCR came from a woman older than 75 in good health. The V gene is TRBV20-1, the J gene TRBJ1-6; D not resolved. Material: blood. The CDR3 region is CSASSDYNSPLHF. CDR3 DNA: TGCAGTGCTAGCTCAGATTATAATTCACCCCTCCACTTT.